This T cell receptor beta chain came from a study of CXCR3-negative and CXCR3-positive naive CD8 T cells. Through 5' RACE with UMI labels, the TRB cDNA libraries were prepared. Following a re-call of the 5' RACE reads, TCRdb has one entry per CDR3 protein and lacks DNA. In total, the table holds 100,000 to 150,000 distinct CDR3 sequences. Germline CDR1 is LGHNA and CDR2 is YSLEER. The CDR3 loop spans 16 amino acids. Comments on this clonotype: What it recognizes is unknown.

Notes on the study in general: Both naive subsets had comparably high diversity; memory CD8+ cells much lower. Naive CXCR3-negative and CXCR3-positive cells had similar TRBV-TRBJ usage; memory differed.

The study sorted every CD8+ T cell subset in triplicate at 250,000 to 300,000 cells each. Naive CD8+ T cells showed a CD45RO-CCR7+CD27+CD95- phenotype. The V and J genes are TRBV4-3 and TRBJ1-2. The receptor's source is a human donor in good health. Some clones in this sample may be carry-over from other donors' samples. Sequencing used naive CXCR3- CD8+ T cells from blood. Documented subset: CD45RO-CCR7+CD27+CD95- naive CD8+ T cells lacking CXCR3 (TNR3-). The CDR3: CASSQEVHQEYYGYTF.